The 20 T cell receptor beta chains given below trace back to one sample, sequenced in a study of T cell responses to AZD1222 COVID-19 vaccine. Libraries were prepared by immunoSEQ multiplex PCR; TCRdb keeps only in-frame clonotypes and omits some of them. The sample yields roughly 97,000 clones, approximately 89% seen once. The sequencing here drew on peripheral blood, taken on day 0 of AZD1222 vaccination. Every receptor here comes from an adult in good health.

The chain employs TRBV11-1 and TRBJ1-1, with 7 bases lining up with TRBD1. CDR1 and CDR2 (germline): SGHAT, FQDESV (reference sequence). Germline trimming cut 5 bases from V and 4 bases from J; bases unmatched to any gene: 7. This CDR3 contains 14 residues. This CDR3 reads CASSETGWATEAFF. The CDR3 region has the DNA TGTGCCAGCAGCGAGACAGGGTGGGCCACTGAAGCTTTCTTT. Full variable domain (missing parts from reference TRBV11-1 and TRBJ1-1): EAEVAQSPRYKITEKSQAVAFWCDPISGHATLYWYRQILGQGPELLVQFQDESVVDDSQLPKDRFSAERLKGVDSTLKIQPAELGDSAMYLCASSETGWATEAFFGQGTRLTVV.

The chain carries TRBV3-1 (or the pseudogene TRBV3-2) and TRBJ2-1, with D possibly TRBD1 on 6 matching bases. Germline CDR1 reads LGHDT; CDR2 reads YNNKEL (reference sequence). The CDR3 sequence is 16 residues long. V lost 1 base to trimming and J lost 3 bases, with 13 bases between them. CDR3 DNA sequence: TGTGCCAGCAGCCAAGTTAGTGGGGGACACTACAATGAGCAGTTCTTC. Translating it yields CASSQVSGGHYNEQFF.

The rearrangement joins TRBV20-1 to TRBJ2-1, with 7 bases that match TRBD2. The germline V gene encodes CDR1 DFQATT and CDR2 SNEGSKA (reference sequence). The CDR3 covers 11 residues. The CDR3, as DNA: TGCGCGGGGGTCTTTTACAATGAGCAGTTCTTC. Translating gives CAGVFYNEQFF.

The V and J genes are TRBV3-1 (or the pseudogene TRBV3-2) and TRBJ2-5; D remains ambiguous. Germline V gene lookup returns CDR1 LGHDT and CDR2 YNNKEL (reference sequence). The CDR3 is 16 amino acids. V shed 3 bases and J shed 7 bases, with 21 bases lying between them. The CDR3 bases are TGTGCCAGCAGCCATGCCGACCTACTAAAGGTTGTGACCCAGTACTTC. This gives the protein CASSHADLLKVVTQYF.

This chain connects TRBV15 to TRBJ2-7; perhaps TRBD1 as D (6 bases). Germline V gene data show CDR1 as LNHNV and CDR2 as YYDKDF (reference sequence). The CDR3 extends over 14 amino acids. V lost 3 bases to trimming and J lost 4 bases, with 13 bases between them. In nucleotides, the CDR3 is TGTGCCACCAGCAGCTCGACCGACAGGTACGAGCAGTACTTC. Encoded protein: CATSSSTDRYEQYF.

The genes are TRBV24-1 and TRBJ2-5, with TRBD1 identical over 7 bases. V dropped 11 bases and J dropped 4; count of bases not matched to a gene: 6. The CDR3 is made up of 12 amino acids. Germline V gene lookup returns CDR1 KGHDR and CDR2 SFDVKD. The CDR3: CASKGAGETQYF. The CDR3 DNA reads as TGTGCCAGTAAGGGGGCAGGAGAGACCCAGTACTTC.

This clone was seen once. V and J are TRBV6-1 and TRBJ1-5, with no clear D. CDR1 MNHNS and CDR2 SASEGT come from the germline V gene. V was cut by 1 base and J by 3 bases, with 7 bases left in between. The CDR3 consists of 14 residues. CDR3 in amino acids: CASSEGQNNQPQHF. CDR3 in DNA: TGTGCCAGCAGTGAAGGCCAGAACAATCAGCCCCAGCATTTT.

The chain is built from TRBV11-2 and TRBJ1-1, with D perhaps TRBD1 (6 bases). Germline CDR1 is SGHAT and CDR2 is FQNNGV. The CDR3 is 14 amino acids. The germline V and J ends were trimmed by 5 bases and 4 bases, with 14 bases remaining between them. Written as DNA, the CDR3 is TGTGCCAGCAGCCTCTCCGGACAGAGCACTGAAGCTTTCTTT. Amino acid sequence: CASSLSGQSTEAFF.

The chain joins TRBV24-1 to TRBJ2-7, with 11 bases lining up with TRBD1. Germline V gene sequence: CDR1 KGHDR, CDR2 SFDVKD. V trimming: 4 bases; J trimming: 4 bases; junction bases outside the gene matches: 5. The CDR3 length is 15 residues. CDR3 coding DNA: TGTGCCACCAGTGACAAATGGGACAGGGGGTACGAGCAGTACTTC. Translated: CATSDKWDRGYEQYF.

This clone was counted a single time. CDR3 region: CASSLSWDRGGYTF. CDR3 nucleotides: TGTGCCAGCAGTTTATCGTGGGACAGGGGCGGCTACACCTTC. The chain is built from TRBV27 and TRBJ1-2; 10 positions agree with TRBD1. The CDR3 has 14 residues. Per the germline V gene, CDR1 is MNHEY and CDR2 is SMNVEV (reference sequence). Germline trimming cut 0 bases from V and 8 bases from J; bases unmatched to any gene: 3.

The rearrangement uses TRBV5-1 and TRBJ2-2; D may match TRBD1 or TRBD2 (5 bases each). The CDR3 runs to 15 residues. V lost 4 bases to trimming and J lost 5 bases, with 15 bases between them. The V gene's germline CDR1 is SGHRS and CDR2 YFSETQ. The CDR3 region is CASSVGTGLTGELFF. CDR3 sequence (DNA): TGCGCCAGCAGCGTTGGGACCGGCTTAACCGGGGAGCTGTTTTTT.

This clone appeared a single time. The chain employs TRBV28 and TRBJ1-2; D call uncertain. This CDR3 comprises 12 residues. The V end lost 2 bases, the J end lost 3 bases, and 4 bases lay between the germline ends. Germline CDR1 is MDHEN and CDR2 is SYDVKM. The CDR3 protein is CASSLGDYGYTF. CDR3 nucleotides: TGTGCCAGCAGTTTAGGCGACTATGGCTACACCTTC.

The rearrangement links TRBV3-1 (or the pseudogene TRBV3-2) to TRBJ2-3, with D perhaps matching TRBD2 (5 bases). The CDR3 runs to 14 residues. V was shortened by 1 base and J by 4 bases, with 9 bases between the two germline ends. Germline CDR1 and CDR2: LGHDT and YNNKEL (reference sequence). The CDR3 here is CASSQGSGADTQYF. DNA for the CDR3: TGTGCCAGCAGCCAAGGATCCGGGGCAGATACGCAGTATTTT.

The J gene is TRBJ2-1, the V gene TRBV6-2 or TRBV6-3; D gene ambiguous. Germline V gene lookup returns CDR1 MNHEY and CDR2 SVGEGT. V shed 0 bases and J shed 0 bases, with 9 bases lying between them. This CDR3 contains 16 residues. The CDR3 loop reads CASSYSRVFSYNEQFF. The CDR3 nucleotides are TGTGCCAGCAGTTACTCTAGGGTCTTCTCCTACAATGAGCAGTTCTTC.

This chain links TRBV6-5 with TRBJ2-3; D gene ambiguous. V lost 6 bases to trimming and J lost 2 bases, with 6 bases between them. Per germline, CDR1 MNHEY and CDR2 SVGAGI. CDR3 size: 12 residues. The CDR3, as DNA: TGTGCCAGCAGCGGTGCCACAGATACGCAGTATTTT. It translates to CASSGATDTQYF.

The chain joins TRBV9 to TRBJ1-6; D is undetermined. V dropped 7 bases and J dropped 10 bases, with 3 bases sitting between them. This CDR3 is 9 amino acids long. Germline CDR1 is SGDLS and CDR2 is YYNGEE. The CDR3 spells CASGSPLHF. Here the CDR3 DNA reads TGTGCCAGCGGGTCACCCCTCCACTTT.

V gene TRBV11-2 combines with J gene TRBJ1-1; D might be TRBD1 (5 bases). The germline gives CDR1 SGHAT, CDR2 FQNNGV. V was pared by 3 bases and J by 7 bases, with 15 bases between. This CDR3 is 14 amino acids long. The CDR3 sequence is CASSLDHVRGEAFF. CDR3 nucleotides: TGTGCCAGCAGCTTGGACCATGTAAGGGGTGAAGCTTTCTTT.

J is TRBJ2-7 and V is TRBV29-1; TRBD1 is a possible D gene (7 bases). CDR1 is SQVTM and CDR2 is ANQGSEA in the germline V gene. Trimming removed 6 bases from V and 4 bases from J, with 13 bases in between. The CDR3 runs 12 residues. CDR3 bases: TGCAGCGTGGCGGGACAGCCTTACGAGCAGTACTTC. Amino acids: CSVAGQPYEQYF.

The V gene is TRBV7-8, the J gene TRBJ1-1; D gene uncertain. CDR1 and CDR2 from the germline V gene are SGHVS and FQNEAQ. The CDR3 length is 13 residues. With 1 base removed from V and 3 bases from J, the gap between germline ends came to 6 bases. CDR3 nucleotide sequence: TGTGCCAGCAGCTTAGGCTCTTACACTGAAGCTTTCTTT. Its protein product is CASSLGSYTEAFF.

The chain couples TRBV6-6 to TRBJ1-4; unclear D gene. The CDR3 spans 17 residues. Trimming took 5 bases from V and 4 from J, leaving 20 bases between them. The germline CDR1 and CDR2 sequences are MNHNY and SVGAGI (reference sequence). The CDR3 DNA follows: TGTGCCAGCAGTCATATGGGGAACAGAGGCTTTAATGAAAAACTGTTTTTT. Encoded protein: CASSHMGNRGFNEKLFF.